The clone carrying this T cell receptor (beta chain) was seen repeatedly, ten times or more. Sequencing targeted expressed TCRB transcripts, as all isolated RNA had been reverse transcribed. Sequenced by immunoSEQ multiplex PCR; TCRdb stores in-frame clones only, minus some. The data contain about 300,000 clones, under 8.5% of them singletons. This specimen belongs to a study of beta chain features in type 1 diabetes. About the research overall: The study examined more than 100,000,000 sorted cells across all samples.

The CDR3 spans 13 residues. CDR1 and CDR2 from the germline V gene are SNHLY and FYNNEI. V shed 2 bases and J shed 5 bases, with 9 bases lying between them. V is TRBV2 and J is TRBJ2-5, with D hard to call. The source material was central memory CD4+ T cells from blood. The TCR comes from a woman aged 18-35 years in good health. The CDR3 reads CASSEWLLETQYF. For the CDR3, the DNA is TGTGCCAGCAGTGAATGGCTCCTGGAGACCCAGTACTTC.